Described below is a single T cell receptor beta chain sequence and its context. Its antigen is undetermined. A J-beta primer mix and a sample-barcoded 5' primer were used in a second PCR of about 7 to 12 cycles. TCRdb re-derived calls from the 5' RACE reads in MiXCR, one entry per CDR3 protein. The table has 1.5 million to 2 million distinct CDR3 sequences, around half seen once. This sample is part of a study of blood T cells in healthy people across ages. Study-level results: The diversity estimates, figures obtained from one million T cells, were considered underestimates. Without sorted subsets, naive and antigen-experienced compartments could not be conclusively compared.

Trimming took 2 bases from V and 5 from J, leaving 10 bases between them. The CDR3 is made up of 12 amino acids. Germline V gene sequence: CDR1 SQVTM, CDR2 ANQGSEA. Isolating PBMCs gave at least 6 million of these cells per sample. The rearrangement links TRBV29-1 to TRBJ2-7; D gene uncertain. The clonotype comes from a woman in her thirties or forties in good health. The sequenced sample was blood. The CDR3 is CSVEHTLDEQYF. The CDR3 coding sequence is TGCAGCGTTGAACACACCCTTGACGAGCAGTACTTC.